Below, 20 T cell receptor beta chains from the same sample are listed, as sequenced in a study of technical replicates of blood from several donors. The protocol was immunoSEQ multiplex PCR, while the TCRdb copy is restricted to in-frame clones and leaves out a portion. The sample consists of more than 70,000 clones, roughly 97% of them appearing once. Material: T cells isolated from PBMCs. The source is a human donor in good health.

V gene TRBV13 combines with J gene TRBJ2-4, with 11 bases fitting TRBD2. From germline, CDR1 is PRHDT and CDR2 FYEKMQ (reference sequence). The V and J ends lost 6 bases and 3 bases, in that order; junction bases with no gene match: 7. This CDR3 spans 16 amino acids. This CDR3 reads CASSIAGGLVKNIQYF. The CDR3 nucleotides read TGTGCCAGCAGTATAGCGGGGGGGCTTGTCAAAAACATTCAGTACTTC.

The chain recombines TRBV30 with TRBJ2-3, with D possibly being TRBD2 (7 bases). Germline assignment: CDR1 GTSNPN and CDR2 SVGIG (reference sequence). The CDR3 is 15 residues long. V gave up 3 bases and J gave up 2 bases, with 15 bases separating them. CDR3 coding DNA: TGTGCCTGGAGCCGAGGGGGGGCCCTCACAGATACGCAGTATTTT. Translated: CAWSRGGALTDTQYF.

V gene TRBV29-1 combines with J gene TRBJ2-6; 11 bases align to TRBD1. The CDR3 covers 20 residues. Germline V gives CDR1 SQVTM, CDR2 ANQGSEA. After removal of 6 bases from V and 3 bases from J, the junction contained 19 bases not matched to a gene. The CDR3 nucleotides are TGCAGCGTCGACGCGGGAGTCGTGGACAGGGGGCTAAGTGGGGCCAACGTCCTGACTTTC. Translating it yields CSVDAGVVDRGLSGANVLTF.

Here the CDR3 DNA reads TGTGCCAGCAGCCCCGTGGGGGAGGACCTTGAAAAACTGTTTTTT. Amino acids: CASSPVGEDLEKLFF. The chain employs TRBV28 and TRBJ1-4, with D possibly TRBD1 on 5 matching bases. The CDR3 is 15 amino acids. Trimming stripped 6 bases from V and 7 bases from J, with 18 bases between. Germline CDR1 reads MDHEN; CDR2 reads SYDVKM.

The table lists this clone with a count of one. The chain links TRBV29-1 to TRBJ2-3; D call uncertain. In germline, CDR1 is SQVTM, CDR2 ANQGSEA. The CDR3 runs to 12 residues. Trimming took off 7 bases at V and 0 bases at J, with 8 bases between the two ends. Written as DNA, the CDR3 is TGCAGCGCAGAATTTAGCACAGATACGCAGTATTTT. It specifies CSAEFSTDTQYF.

V gene TRBV5-1 combines with J gene TRBJ2-7; TRBD1 is a possible D gene (6 bases). Trimming pared 0 bases from V and 3 bases from J, leaving 16 bases between. From germline, CDR1 is SGHRS and CDR2 YFSETQ. This CDR3 has 16 amino acids. The DNA of the CDR3 is TGCGCCAGCAGCTTGGCCTGGGACACCGGCGACTACGAGCAGTACTTC. Protein product: CASSLAWDTGDYEQYF.

The J gene is TRBJ1-5, the V gene TRBV5-1, with D perhaps matching TRBD1 (6 bases). Between the trimmed V and J ends, which lost 1 base and 5 bases, there was a span of 13 bases. Germline assignment: CDR1 SGHRS and CDR2 YFSETQ. This CDR3 spans 15 amino acids. The chain's CDR3 is CASSLTSGDYQPQHF. DNA for the CDR3: TGCGCCAGCAGCTTGACGTCAGGGGATTATCAGCCCCAGCATTTT. Full variable domain (remainder filled in from reference TRBV5-1 and TRBJ1-5): KAGVTQTPRYLIKTRGQQVTLSCSPISGHRSVSWYQQTPGQGLQFLFEYFSETQRNKGNFPGRFSGRQFSNSRSEMNVSTLELGDSALYLCASSLTSGDYQPQHFGDGTRLSIL.

This chain joins TRBV6-1 and TRBJ1-4, with no clear D. Trimming took 5 bases from V and 4 from J, leaving 14 bases between them. Germline V gene lookup returns CDR1 MNHNS and CDR2 SASEGT. The CDR3 runs to 15 residues. CDR3 protein: CASSTLGRDNEKLFF. The CDR3 DNA reads as TGTGCCAGCAGTACTCTTGGACGGGATAATGAAAAACTGTTTTTT.

The J gene is TRBJ1-2, the V gene TRBV7-8; 9 nucleotides line up with TRBD1. After removal of 5 bases from V and 8 bases from J, the junction contained 15 bases not matched to a gene. This CDR3 has 16 amino acids. Germline V lookup: CDR1 SGHVS, CDR2 FQNEAQ. The CDR3 sequence is CASSPQPGQGLRGYTF. The CDR3 DNA sequence: TGTGCCAGCAGCCCGCAACCCGGACAGGGGCTGAGGGGCTACACCTTC.

In DNA form, the CDR3 reads TGTGCCAGTAGTCTGGACAGGAACGGGGTCACTGAAGCTTTCTTT. Its translation is CASSLDRNGVTEAFF. This chain joins TRBV19 and TRBJ1-1; 7 positions match TRBD1. Germline CDR1 reads LNHDA; CDR2 reads SQIVND (reference sequence). Trimming at V came to 5 bases and at J to 4 bases, leaving 10 bases not matched to a gene. This CDR3 contains 15 residues.

The rearrangement links TRBV7-2 to TRBJ1-6; TRBD1 matches 7 bases. CDR3 length equals 13 residues. Trimming at V came to 4 bases and at J to 13 bases, leaving 7 bases not matched to a gene. The V gene's germline CDR1 is SGHTA and CDR2 FQGNSA. The CDR3 DNA reads TGTGCCAGCAGCTCAACCTACAGGGGCCCCCTCCACTTT. It specifies CASSSTYRGPLHF.

The chain couples TRBV10-2 to TRBJ2-7; 8 bases match TRBD1. Trimming cost V 6 bases and J 5 bases; bases outside gene matches: 3. CDR1 is WSHSY and CDR2 is SAAADI in the germline V gene. The CDR3 length is 12 residues. The CDR3 reads CASRSDRDEQYF. CDR3 bases: TGCGCCAGCAGATCGGACAGGGACGAGCAGTACTTC.

The chain links TRBV7-9 to TRBJ1-1; a possible D gene is TRBD1 (5 bases). Germline-derived CDR1 and CDR2 are SEHNR and FQNEAQ (reference sequence). CDR3 length: 16 amino acids. Trimming stripped 2 bases from V and 4 bases from J, with 17 bases between. This CDR3 reads CASSLLPSGEGTEAFF. CDR3 nucleotide sequence: TGTGCCAGCAGCTTATTGCCTTCGGGGGAGGGCACTGAAGCTTTCTTT. The full variable domain, rest sourced from reference TRBV7-9 and TRBJ1-1, is DTGVSQNPRHKITKRGQNVTFRCDPISEHNRLYWYRQTLGQGPEFLTYFQNEAQLEKSRLLSDRFSAERPKGSFSTLEIQRTEQGDSAMYLCASSLLPSGEGTEAFFGQGTRLTVV.

The rearrangement uses TRBV19 and TRBJ1-6, with D possibly matching TRBD1 (5 bases). This CDR3 is 12 amino acids long. Germline V CDR1 and CDR2: LNHDA, SQIVND (reference sequence). V lost 8 bases to trimming and J lost 11 bases, with 13 bases between them. CDR3 DNA: TGTGCCAGTGGACCAGGGCTTCCACCCCTCCACTTT. Protein product: CASGPGLPPLHF. Full variable domain (missing parts from reference TRBV19 and TRBJ1-6): DGGITQSPKYLFRKEGQNVTLSCEQNLNHDAMYWYRQDPGQGLRLIYYSQIVNDFQKGDIAEGYSVSREKKESFPLTVTSAQKNPTAFYLCASGPGLPPLHFGNGTRLTVT.

This clone was counted once. The chain couples TRBV18 to TRBJ2-7; 9 bases map to TRBD1. The CDR3 is 15 amino acids. CDR1 and CDR2 (germline): KGHSH, LQKENI. The V segment lost 6 bases and the J segment 5 bases; nucleotides outside the gene matches: 11. The CDR3 region is CASSRRTGEVDEQYF. The CDR3, as DNA: TGTGCCAGCTCTCGTAGGACAGGGGAGGTGGACGAGCAGTACTTC.

The chain combines TRBV5-1 with TRBJ2-7; no definite D call. Trimming left V 7 bases short and J 7 bases short, with 15 bases between. The CDR3 has 12 amino acids. The germline CDR1 and CDR2 sequences are SGHRS and YFSETQ. The chain's CDR3 is CASEAGNGEQYF. In DNA form, the CDR3 reads TGCGCCAGCGAGGCCGGTAATGGGGAGCAGTACTTC. Together with reference TRBV5-1 and TRBJ2-7, the CDR3 gives the full variable domain: KAGVTQTPRYLIKTRGQQVTLSCSPISGHRSVSWYQQTPGQGLQFLFEYFSETQRNKGNFPGRFSGRQFSNSRSEMNVSTLELGDSALYLCASEAGNGEQYFGPGTRLTVT.

V gene TRBV5-6 combines with J gene TRBJ2-5; D is unresolved. The germline CDR1 and CDR2 sequences are SGHDT and YYEEEE. V was pared by 2 bases and J by 5 bases, with 10 bases between. CDR3 length: 13 residues. The CDR3 DNA sequence: TGTGCCAGCAGCTTTGAGCGTCCGGAGACCCAGTACTTC. Translation: CASSFERPETQYF.

J is TRBJ2-7 and V is TRBV6-5; 10 nucleotides match TRBD1. The trim removed 7 bases at V and 6 bases at J, leaving 12 bases unmatched. CDR1 and CDR2 (germline): MNHEY, SVGAGI. The CDR3 contains 15 residues. The CDR3 sequence: CASTSTGTGAAEQYF. CDR3 coding DNA: TGTGCCAGCACCTCCACCGGGACAGGGGCTGCCGAGCAGTACTTC.

V usage is TRBV6-1 and J usage is TRBJ2-7; 7 bases are shared with TRBD1. The length of the CDR3 is 15 residues. Germline loops: CDR1 MNHNS, CDR2 SASEGT. Trimming at V came to 4 bases and at J to 2 bases, leaving 8 bases not matched to a gene. The CDR3 region has the DNA TGTGCCAGCAGTGGGCCAACAGGGGACCCCTACGAGCAGTACTTC. Its translation: CASSGPTGDPYEQYF.

In its sample, this clone was seen once. This chain connects TRBV5-1 to TRBJ2-7, with TRBD2 matching 12 bases. The CDR3 is 16 amino acids. The germline V gene has CDR1 SGHRS and CDR2 YFSETQ. J was trimmed by 4 bases and V by 4 bases; bases with no gene match: 9. In nucleotides, the CDR3 is TGCGCCAGCAGCGCTCTAGCGGGAGGGCCAGGGTACGAGCAGTACTTC. This translates into CASSALAGGPGYEQYF. The full variable domain, completed using reference TRBV5-1 and TRBJ2-7, is KAGVTQTPRYLIKTRGQQVTLSCSPISGHRSVSWYQQTPGQGLQFLFEYFSETQRNKGNFPGRFSGRQFSNSRSEMNVSTLELGDSALYLCASSALAGGPGYEQYFGPGTRLTVT.